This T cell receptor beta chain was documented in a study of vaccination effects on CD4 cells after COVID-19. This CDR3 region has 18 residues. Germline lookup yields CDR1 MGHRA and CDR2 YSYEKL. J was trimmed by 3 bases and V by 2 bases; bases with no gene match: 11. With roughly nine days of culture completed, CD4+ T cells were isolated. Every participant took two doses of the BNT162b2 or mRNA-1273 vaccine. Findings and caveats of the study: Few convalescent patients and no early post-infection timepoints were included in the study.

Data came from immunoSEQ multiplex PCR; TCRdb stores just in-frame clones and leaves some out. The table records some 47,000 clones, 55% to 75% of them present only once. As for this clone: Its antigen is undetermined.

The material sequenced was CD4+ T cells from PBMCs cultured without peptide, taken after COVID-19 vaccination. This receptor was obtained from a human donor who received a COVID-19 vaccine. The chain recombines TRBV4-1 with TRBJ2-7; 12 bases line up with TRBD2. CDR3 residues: CASSQQRSGTSGFYEQYF. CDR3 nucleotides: TGCGCCAGCAGCCAACAACGGAGTGGGACTAGCGGGTTCTACGAGCAGTACTTC.